This TCR beta chain emerged from a study of cytomegalovirus exposure and HLA in healthy donors. 60 Vbeta and 13 Jbeta primers were used in PCR. Profiling relied on immunoSEQ multiplex PCR, and the TCRdb table lists in-frame clones only, not all of them. This table holds about 140,000 clones, approximately 80% found once. This clone came up once. The receptor comes from a male donor in good health and CMV-seronegative. Sequenced sample: PBMCs.

CDR3 protein: CATRRGGNTEAFF. CDR3 coding DNA: TGTGCCACCCGCCGGGGTGGGAACACTGAAGCTTTCTTT. The V gene is TRBV27, the J gene TRBJ1-1; D unresolved. CDR1 is MNHEY, CDR2 SMNVEV, per germline (reference sequence). V was pared by 10 bases and J by 1 base, with 13 bases between. CDR3 size: 13 residues.